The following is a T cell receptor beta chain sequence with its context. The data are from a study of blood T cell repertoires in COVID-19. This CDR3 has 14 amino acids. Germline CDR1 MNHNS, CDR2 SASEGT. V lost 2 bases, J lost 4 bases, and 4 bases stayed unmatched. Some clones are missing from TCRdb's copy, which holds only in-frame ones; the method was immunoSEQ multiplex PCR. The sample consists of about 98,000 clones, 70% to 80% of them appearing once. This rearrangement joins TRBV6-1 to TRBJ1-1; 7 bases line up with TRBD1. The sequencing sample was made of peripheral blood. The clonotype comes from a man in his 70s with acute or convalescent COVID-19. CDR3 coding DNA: TGTGCCAGCAGTGAATACAGGGGTACCACTGAAGCTTTCTTT. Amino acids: CASSEYRGTTEAFF.